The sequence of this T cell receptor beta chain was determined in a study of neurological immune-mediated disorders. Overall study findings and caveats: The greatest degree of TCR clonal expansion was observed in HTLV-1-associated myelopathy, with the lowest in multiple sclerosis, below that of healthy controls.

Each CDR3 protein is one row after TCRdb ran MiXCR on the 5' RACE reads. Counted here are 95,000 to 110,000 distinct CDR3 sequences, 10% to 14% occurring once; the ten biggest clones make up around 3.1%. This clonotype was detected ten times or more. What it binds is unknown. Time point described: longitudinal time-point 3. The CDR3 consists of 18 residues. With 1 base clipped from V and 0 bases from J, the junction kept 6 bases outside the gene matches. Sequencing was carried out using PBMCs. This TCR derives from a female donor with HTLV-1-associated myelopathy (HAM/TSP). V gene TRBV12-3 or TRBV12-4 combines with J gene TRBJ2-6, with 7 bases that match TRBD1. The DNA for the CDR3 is TGTGCCAGCAGTTTAGTAACAGGGGCCTTCTCTGGGGCCAACGTCCTGACTTTC. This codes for CASSLVTGAFSGANVLTF.